The present TCR beta chain was sequenced within a study of shared clonotypes between healthy human individuals (dated by TCRdb to 2018 to 2021). A note on the overall study: Three men and two women, aged 18 to 49 years, made up the cohort. Per donor, three plates each were used for CD4 naive and CD4 memory, two for CD8 naive, and one for CD8 memory. To estimate repertoire size and how much clonotype sharing occurs between individuals, the study deeply sequenced the blood TCR repertoires of roughly 5 healthy adults. To increase sequencing depth and limit assay-specific biases, different laboratories used diverse techniques to prepare libraries and sequence TCR repertoires. Leukapheresis yielded between about 0.94 and 8.9 billion PBMCs per donor.

Using the deep immunoSEQ assay, TCR CDR3 regions were amplified from genomic DNA by multiplex PCR. For each cell subset, the extracted genomic DNA was distributed evenly across all wells of several immunoSEQ 96-well plates, and each plate served as one replicate. For sorted subsets, each replicate PCR was loaded with approximately 200 ng genomic DNA, equivalent to 30,000 to 35,000 T cell genomes. Purified libraries were measured with a Qubit 3.0 fluorometer, size-checked on a Bioanalyzer 2100, and measured again with the KAPA Library Quantification kit. Every immunoSEQ 96-well plate was sequenced on a dedicated single-read 150-cycle Illumina NextSeq 550 flow cell. The study's own analysis went as follows. The immunoSEQ output contained only junctional sequences without quality scores, so filtering could not match that applied to full-length reads. To assign V/J genes and CDR3, sequences were annotated against IMGT germline references using PyIR, a Python wrapper for IgBLAST v1.9. Reads with weak V/J assignments (E-value above 1e-6), missing CDR3, stop codons, out-of-frame junctions, or ambiguous translated residues were removed. V3J clonotypes were defined as sequences sharing an identical inferred V gene, J gene, and CDR3 amino acid sequence. Percentage overlap between repertoires was calculated by dividing the number of shared unique clonotypes by the size of the smaller repertoire. RTK rarefaction, the Chao1 estimator, and Recon v2.1 estimates of unobserved clonotypes were used to assess repertoire richness. OLGA was used to compute generation probabilities for all TCRbeta clonotypes that the gDNA method yielded from four donors. This immuneACCESS table, as held by TCRdb, lists in-frame sequences with V and J called but not all clones. Of the missing ones, under half trace to an unresolved V gene in checked studies; the others have no known cause. V and J calls and clone size are as listed in that table; D and trimming were resolved from the DNA. The sample records over a million clones, about 74% of which are singletons. About 1.5% of the sample is held by the ten biggest clonotypes.

V loses 3 bases of germline sequence and J loses 5 bases, and the interval between the two ends is 13 bases. The CDR3 runs 14 residues from the cysteine to the phenylalanine. The retained sequence is limited to the CDR3, 42 bases, with the frame set at the first base. From the germline V gene (reference sequence), CDR1 is LNHDA and CDR2 is SQIVND. Healthy HIV-negative adults with no recently reported acute infections or vaccinations were included as donors. All donors were Caucasian adults living in Nashville, Tennessee, USA. CD4+ T cells were enriched by magnetic negative selection, after which naive cells were positively selected on CD45RA and the negative fraction was taken as the memory subset. Blood was collected by leukapheresis, and PBMCs were isolated by Ficoll-Histopaque density gradient centrifugation and then cryopreserved in liquid nitrogen vapor phase. Analytical flow cytometry was used to check the purity and quantity of every magnetically sorted T cell population. Each sorted fraction had its genomic DNA isolated and then quantified by UV absorbance on a Nanodrop 2000c.

Remarks on this clone: Its antigen is still unknown. No quality values exist for individual bases; no much larger clone is one base distant.

Results the study describes overall, beyond this receptor: Higher generation probabilities were observed for clonotypes shared by all four sorted-subset donors than for non-shared clonotypes. Sampling was restricted to blood, and TCR repertoires in tissues likely differ from the TCR repertoires found in blood. Because the study included a small number of donors, the genetic and exposure-history diversity represented was limited. Based on pairwise subsampling, the degree of clonotype sharing among donors was expected to be affected by sequencing depth. Larger estimated clonotype richness was generally found for naive subsets than for memory subsets. Even with the large sequencing depth, rarefaction of the sorted-subset datasets indicated that sequencing was incomplete. Sharing across several donors was observed for 5% to 6.5% of naive CD4, 3.5% of naive CD8, over 2% of memory CD4, and roughly 0.4% of memory CD8 clonotypes.

The sequence was obtained from a man aged 18 to 30 in good health. The chain is made from TRBV19 and TRBJ1-1; the D gene is perhaps TRBD1, from 6 matching bases. What was sequenced was memory CD4+ T cells sorted from blood. The cell subset or site label here, explained by the study, means: CD45RA-negative fraction. This receptor carries the CDR3 CASSMSRGGTEAFF. The nucleotide sequence reads TGTGCCAGTAGTATGAGCAGGGGAGGGACTGAAGCTTTCTTT.